The entry below describes one T cell receptor beta chain. No antigen is known for it. No much larger clone exists at a distance of one base, and base qualities are not known. What the treatment or condition label conveys for this sample: approximately 10-day PBMC culture with coronavirus spike peptide pools or control peptides (ViraFEST assay). The ViraFEST assay was used in the study, in which antigen-specific T cells were expanded with peptide pools and expanded clonotypes were subsequently identified by TCR sequencing. The positive SARS-CoV-2 PCR tests of the convalescent patients were dated from March to December 2020, before the Alpha, Beta and Delta variants emerged in the United States. PBMCs were cultured at around 2 million per well in IMDM supplemented with approximately 5.4% human AB serum and about 10 IU/ml IL-2, with about 10 ug/ml peptide pools added. Half of the culture medium was replaced with fresh IL-2-containing medium on days 3 and 7. After 10 to 11 days of culture, CD4+ T cells were isolated by negative selection using the EasySep CD4+ T cell isolation kit. Ficoll-Paque Plus gradient centrifugation was used to isolate PBMCs from whole blood, and the isolated PBMCs were then either used fresh or cryopreserved at -140C. In general, triplicate wells were set up for every culture condition.

The sample originates from a study of vaccination and CD4 T cells after COVID-19 (dated by TCRdb to about 2022). Some background on the complete study: Every convalescent patient had a positive nasal swab PCR test for SARS-CoV-2, with mild disease in 8 to 10 patients and severe disease in one. Six males and four females were included in the convalescent cohort, with two Hispanic individuals, seven Caucasians, two Asians and one multiracial person represented. Each participant got two doses of either the Pfizer-BioNTech BNT162b2 vaccine (n=8) or the Moderna mRNA-1273 vaccine (n=2). Post-COVID blood samples from convalescent patients were collected a median of around 100 days after diagnosis, with a range of about 30 to 170 days. The time from the second vaccine dose to post-vaccine blood sampling had a median of around 72 days and ranged from roughly 13 to 241 days. Culture stimuli were overlapping spike peptide pools from SARS-CoV-2 and from the common cold coronaviruses HCoV-NL63, HCoV-OC43 and HCoV-229E. In control cultures, a CEFX viral epitope pool was used as positive control, an HIV-1 Nef peptide pool was used as negative control, or no peptide was added. The spike-specific CD4+ TCR repertoire was compared before and after mRNA vaccination in approximately ten COVID-19 convalescent patients and a few infection-naive healthy vaccine recipients. What the authors observed across the whole study: In convalescent patients, nearly all vaccine-specific clones (304 of 307) were found to be mono-reactive for SARS-CoV-2 spike rather than cross-reactive with common cold coronaviruses. Among the post-vaccine SARS-CoV-2-reactive clones in convalescent patients, a median around 90% showed up only after vaccination, which suggests vaccine-specific priming. The median count of SARS-CoV-2-reactive clonotypes went up from around 20 after infection to 38 after vaccination, although the change was not significant. The number of convalescent patients in the study was relatively small, and the study did not examine early timepoints following natural infection.

The library was obtained by PCR. DNA from cultured CD4+ T cells was subjected to TCR sequencing with the Oncomine TCR Beta short-read assay at the Johns Hopkins FTIC core. Genomic DNA was extracted from the cultured CD4+ T cells with the QIAamp micro DNA kit. Oncomine TCR Beta libraries from cultured CD4+ T cells were pooled with unique dual indexes and sequenced on an Illumina iSeq 100. The paper's data handling went like this. Non-productive sequences were removed, and CDR3s not starting with C, not ending with F or W, or shorter than 7 amino acids were discarded. The MANAFEST web application was used to identify antigen-specific clonotypes by comparing peptide-stimulated wells against reference wells and other culture wells. Positive clones required FDR below 0.05, an odds ratio above 5, and productive frequency above 0.1% in at least two of three replicate wells. A clonotype was classed as cross-reactive if the clonotype showed significant expansion both in SARS-CoV-2 spike wells and in at least one common cold coronavirus spike condition. Levenshtein distances (stringdist) and unrooted phylogenetic trees (ape) in R version 3.6.1 were used to assess CDR3 homology. The public reads were quality trimmed at Q25 with fastp and then assembled into clones with MiXCR by TCRdb, keeping productive beta chains. Each entry is one CDR3 protein sequence, shown with its most common DNA and genes. The V and J calls come from TCRdb's annotation, not from the publication. Recorded for this sample are about 15,000 distinct CDR3 sequences; roughly 73% of them occurred a single time. The ten largest clones add up to 9.5% to 13% of the sample.

Including the terminal cysteine and phenylalanine, the CDR3 comprises 15 residues. The sequence is cut down to CDR3 DNA, 45 bases in frame from base 1. CDR1 and CDR2 (SGHTA, FQGNSA) derive from the germline V gene. V was cut back by 1 base and J by 2 bases, leaving a gap of 12 bases between them. The clonotype comes from a human donor who had recovered from COVID-19. The sample comprised CD4+ T cells from blood, cultured in vitro. The chain employs TRBV7-2 and TRBJ2-7; the D gene is perhaps TRBD2, from 6 matching bases. The nucleotide sequence reads as follows: TGTGCCAGCAGCTTAGGGGCTAGCGTAACCTACGAGCAGTACTTC. This codes for CASSLGASVTYEQYF.